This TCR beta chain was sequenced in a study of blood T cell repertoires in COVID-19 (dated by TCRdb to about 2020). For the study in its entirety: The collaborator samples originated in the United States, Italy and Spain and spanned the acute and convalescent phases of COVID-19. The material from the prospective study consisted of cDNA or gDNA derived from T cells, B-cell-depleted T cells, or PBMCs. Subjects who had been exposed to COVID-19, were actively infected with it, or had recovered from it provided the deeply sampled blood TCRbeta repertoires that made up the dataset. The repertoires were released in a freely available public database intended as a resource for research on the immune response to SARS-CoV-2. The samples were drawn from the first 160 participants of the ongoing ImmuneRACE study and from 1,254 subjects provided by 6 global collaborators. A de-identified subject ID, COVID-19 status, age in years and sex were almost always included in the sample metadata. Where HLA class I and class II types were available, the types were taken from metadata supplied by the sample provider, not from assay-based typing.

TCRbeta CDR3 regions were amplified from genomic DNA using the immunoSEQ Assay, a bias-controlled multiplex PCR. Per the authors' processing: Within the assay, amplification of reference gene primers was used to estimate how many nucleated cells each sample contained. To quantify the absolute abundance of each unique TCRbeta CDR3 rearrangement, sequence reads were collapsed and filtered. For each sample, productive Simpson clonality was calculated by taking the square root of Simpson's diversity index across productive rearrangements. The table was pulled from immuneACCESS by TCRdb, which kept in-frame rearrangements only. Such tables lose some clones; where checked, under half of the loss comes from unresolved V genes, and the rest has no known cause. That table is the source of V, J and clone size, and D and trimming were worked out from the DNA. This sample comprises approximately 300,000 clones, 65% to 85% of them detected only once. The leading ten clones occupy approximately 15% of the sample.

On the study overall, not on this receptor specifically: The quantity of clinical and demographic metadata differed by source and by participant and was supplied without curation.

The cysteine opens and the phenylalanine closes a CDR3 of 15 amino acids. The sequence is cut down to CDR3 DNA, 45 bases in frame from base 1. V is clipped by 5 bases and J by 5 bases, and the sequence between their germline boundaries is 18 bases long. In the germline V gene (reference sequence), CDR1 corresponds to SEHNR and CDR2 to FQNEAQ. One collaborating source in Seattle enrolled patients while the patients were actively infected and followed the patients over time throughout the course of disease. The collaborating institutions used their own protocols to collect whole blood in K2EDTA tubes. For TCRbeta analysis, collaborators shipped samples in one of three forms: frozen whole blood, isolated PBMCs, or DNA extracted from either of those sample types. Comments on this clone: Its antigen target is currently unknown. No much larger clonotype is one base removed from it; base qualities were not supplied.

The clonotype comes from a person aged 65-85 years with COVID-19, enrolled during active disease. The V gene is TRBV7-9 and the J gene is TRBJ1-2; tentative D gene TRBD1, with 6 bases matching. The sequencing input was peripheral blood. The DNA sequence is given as TGTGCCAGCAGCCCCGCAGGACAGAAAGCTTATGGCTACACCTTC. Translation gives CASSPAGQKAYGYTF.